The TCR beta chain under discussion was sequenced for a study of cytomegalovirus exposure and HLA in healthy donors. There are 15 residues in the CDR3. Germline assignment: CDR1 SGHRS and CDR2 YFSETQ. The PCR employed 60 Vbeta primers together with 13 Jbeta primers. The data were produced by immunoSEQ multiplex PCR, yet TCRdb's version contains in-frame clones alone and is incomplete. In the table there are about 150,000 clones, just under 70% of which are singletons. About this clone itself: At one of its ends the junction is not consistent with the germline gene, which may arise from a read error.

Each donor's status was that of a healthy bone marrow donor. Material: PBMCs. This TCR derives from a man aged 55 to 70 in good health and CMV-seronegative. The chain employs TRBV5-1 and TRBJ2-7; the D gene is possibly TRBD1 (7 bases). Here the CDR3 DNA reads TGCGCCGGCAGCAGAGGGACAGCGGGTCCCTACGAGCAGTACTTC. The encoded protein is CAGSRGTAGPYEQYF.